Listed here are 27 T cell receptor beta chains from one sample, sequenced in a study of OX40 agonist ivuxolimab in advanced cancers. The protocol was immunoSEQ multiplex PCR, while the TCRdb copy is restricted to in-frame clones and leaves out a portion. The data contain about 66,000 clones, 87% of them seen just once; the ten biggest clones take up about 2.1%. The sample in question was CD4+ or CD8+ T cells sorted from blood, obtained in a trial of the OX40 agonist ivuxolimab. All receptors derive from an adult with an advanced solid tumor such as melanoma, head and neck, liver or kidney cancer.

The V gene is TRBV5-1, the J gene TRBJ2-4; 8 bases map to TRBD1. This CDR3 spans 15 amino acids. V lost 2 bases and J lost 0; bases outside the gene matches: 1. Germline V lookup: CDR1 SGHRS, CDR2 YFSETQ. CDR3 coding DNA: TGCGCCAGCAGCTTCACAGGGGGAGCCAAAAACATTCAGTACTTC. Its translation is CASSFTGGAKNIQYF.

This clone was seen more than once but under ten times. Other DNA variants within this sample encode the same CDR3. The chain is built from TRBV14 and TRBJ2-5; D call uncertain. The V gene's germline CDR1 is SGHDN and CDR2 FVKESK. V shed 0 bases and J shed 6 bases, with 8 bases lying between them. The CDR3 is 13 residues long. CDR3 nucleotides: TGTGCCAGCAGCCAAGATGACCTTCAGACCCAGTACTTC. Translating it yields CASSQDDLQTQYF.

The rearrangement uses TRBV2 and TRBJ1-5, with 7 bases matching TRBD1. The V gene's germline CDR1 is SNHLY and CDR2 FYNNEI. The CDR3 is made up of 16 amino acids. V shed 8 bases, J shed 1 base, and the junction held 11 bases outside the gene matches. CDR3 nucleotide sequence: TGTGCCAGCGCCCTCAGAGGACAGGCCAGCAATCAGCCCCAGCATTTT. Protein sequence: CASALRGQASNQPQHF.

The V and J genes are TRBV10-3 and TRBJ2-7; 9 nucleotides line up with TRBD1. The CDR3 consists of 15 residues. The V and J ends lost 5 bases and 5 bases, in that order; junction bases with no gene match: 10. Germline loops: CDR1 ENHRY, CDR2 SYGVKD. The CDR3 is CAISRKGTGRDEQYF. The DNA of the CDR3 is TGTGCCATCAGTCGTAAGGGGACAGGGAGGGACGAGCAGTACTTC.

The chain uses TRBV30 and TRBJ2-1; D unresolved. Trimming stripped 0 bases from V and 6 bases from J, with 15 bases between. Germline V gene data show CDR1 as GTSNPN and CDR2 as SVGIG (reference sequence). This CDR3 contains 15 residues. The CDR3 protein is CAWSVGPRGSNEQFF. As DNA, the CDR3 is TGTGCCTGGAGTGTCGGCCCCCGAGGTAGCAATGAGCAGTTCTTC. Supplemented by reference TRBV30 and TRBJ2-1, the full variable domain reads SQTIHQWPATLVQPVGSPLSLECTVEGTSNPNLYWYRQAAGRGLQLLFYSVGIGQISSEVPQNLSASRPQDRQFILSSKKLLLSDSGFYLCAWSVGPRGSNEQFFGPGTRLTVL.

This chain links TRBV5-4 with TRBJ2-1; 12 bases are a match to TRBD2. The CDR3 extends over 16 amino acids. The J segment lost 5 bases and the V segment lost 4 bases, leaving 7 bases of the junction unmatched. CDR1 is SGHNT, CDR2 YYREEE, per germline (reference sequence). This CDR3 reads CASSMGRTSGNNEQFF. CDR3 bases: TGTGCCAGCAGCATGGGGAGGACTAGCGGGAACAATGAGCAGTTCTTC.

The V gene is TRBV19, the J gene TRBJ2-2; D is uncertain. Between the trimmed V and J ends, which lost 7 bases and 1 base, there was a span of 10 bases. This CDR3 is built from 14 residues. Germline-derived CDR1 and CDR2 are LNHDA and SQIVND (reference sequence). DNA for the CDR3: TGTGCCAGTAAATGGCAGGAGAACACCGGGGAGCTGTTTTTT. The encoded protein is CASKWQENTGELFF.

This chain joins TRBV5-1 and TRBJ2-2, with D possibly TRBD2 on 6 matching bases. CDR3 length equals 14 residues. V was clipped by 0 bases and J by 6 bases, with 9 bases between them. Germline CDR1 and CDR2: SGHRS and YFSETQ. The CDR3 DNA sequence: TGCGCCAGCAGCTTGGATACTAGCTCCGGGGAGCTGTTTTTT. Protein product: CASSLDTSSGELFF.

The rearrangement uses TRBV7-8 and TRBJ1-1; a possible D gene is TRBD1 (5 bases). This CDR3 spans 14 amino acids. Germline CDR1 is SGHVS and CDR2 is FQNEAQ. The V and J ends lost 3 bases and 5 bases respectively, with 13 bases between them. CDR3 bases: TGTGCCAGCAGCTTCCTGAACGGGGGAACTGAAGCTTTCTTT. Its translation is CASSFLNGGTEAFF. Complete variable domain (other parts from reference TRBV7-8 and TRBJ1-1): GAGVSQSPRYKVAKRGQDVALRCDPISGHVSLFWYQQALGQGPEFLTYFQNEAQLDKSGLPSDRFFAERPEGSVSTLKIQRTQQEDSAVYLCASSFLNGGTEAFFGQGTRLTVV.

This clone was seen only once. This rearrangement joins TRBV5-4 to TRBJ1-3, with D uncertain. This CDR3 region has 14 residues. Germline V gene lookup returns CDR1 SGHNT and CDR2 YYREEE (reference sequence). V lost 0 bases and J 2 bases, leaving 6 bases between the germline ends. The CDR3 DNA reads TGTGCCAGCAGCTTGGTAGGGCCTGGAAACACCATATATTTT. It encodes CASSLVGPGNTIYF.

V gene TRBV7-9 combines with J gene TRBJ2-1, with 13 bases fitting TRBD2. The CDR3 has 16 amino acids. Germline loops: CDR1 SEHNR, CDR2 FQNEAQ (reference sequence). Trimming took 5 bases from V and 7 from J; bases not matched to a gene: 8. The CDR3 region is CASSPWTSGSRNEQFF. CDR3 sequence (DNA): TGTGCCAGCAGCCCGTGGACTAGCGGGAGTCGTAATGAGCAGTTCTTC.

V is TRBV19 and J is TRBJ2-1, with 9 bases lining up with TRBD2. V lost 3 bases and J lost 5; bases outside the gene matches: 2. Germline V gene lookup returns CDR1 LNHDA and CDR2 SQIVND (reference sequence). The CDR3 has 14 amino acids. The CDR3 region is CASSILAGDNEQFF. CDR3 in DNA: TGTGCCAGTAGTATCTTAGCGGGAGACAATGAGCAGTTCTTC.

The chain links TRBV28 to TRBJ2-7; a weak D match, TRBD1 (6 bases). CDR1 is MDHEN and CDR2 is SYDVKM in the germline V gene. Trimming pared 6 bases from V and 1 base from J, leaving 16 bases between. The CDR3 runs to 15 residues. CDR3 amino acids: CASSPTLTGSYEQYF. The CDR3 coding sequence is TGTGCCAGCAGCCCGACCTTAACAGGGTCCTACGAGCAGTACTTC.

V usage is TRBV7-2 and J usage is TRBJ2-5, with D possibly being TRBD1 (6 bases). Trimming pared 1 base from V and 5 bases from J, leaving 14 bases between. The germline V gene encodes CDR1 SGHTA and CDR2 FQGNSA. The CDR3 has 15 amino acids. The CDR3 DNA reads as TGTGCCAGCAGCTTAGAATCCAGGGGCGGGGAGACCCAGTACTTC. Protein product: CASSLESRGGETQYF.

This chain uses TRBV29-1 with TRBJ1-2, with D perhaps matching TRBD1 (5 bases). This CDR3 has 13 residues. CDR1 SQVTM and CDR2 ANQGSEA come from the germline V gene. With 4 bases removed from V and 0 bases from J, the gap between germline ends came to 9 bases. In nucleotides, the CDR3 is TGCAGCGTTGTGCAGGGAACTAACTATGGCTACACCTTC. Translated, it gives CSVVQGTNYGYTF.

This clone was counted once. V and J are TRBV28 and TRBJ1-5; D unresolved. Germline V gene lookup returns CDR1 MDHEN and CDR2 SYDVKM. The CDR3 sequence is 13 residues long. V lost 6 bases to trimming and J lost 0 bases, with 6 bases between them. This chain's CDR3 is CASRDVSNQPQHF. The DNA for the CDR3 is TGTGCCAGCAGGGACGTTAGCAATCAGCCCCAGCATTTT.

This sequence joins TRBV7-9 and TRBJ1-4; D not certain. This CDR3 comprises 15 residues. Trimming cost V 2 bases and J 5 bases, with 12 bases left between them. Germline V lookup: CDR1 SEHNR, CDR2 FQNEAQ (reference sequence). CDR3 protein: CASSLNSGRNEKLFF. In DNA form, the CDR3 reads TGTGCCAGCAGCTTAAACAGCGGGAGAAATGAAAAACTGTTTTTT.

The chain links TRBV4-2 to TRBJ2-7; D unclear. This CDR3 contains 14 residues. Germline V gene sequence: CDR1 LGHNA, CDR2 YNFKEQ. Trimming shortened V by 0 bases and J by 3 bases, and 9 bases separated the two germline ends. CDR3 nucleotides: TGTGCCAGCAGCCAAGATATAAGTTACTACGAGCAGTACTTC. Protein sequence: CASSQDISYYEQYF.

V and J are TRBV7-8 and TRBJ1-5; 10 bases align to TRBD1. Germline CDR1 is SGHVS and CDR2 is FQNEAQ. The V segment lost 5 bases and the J segment 2 bases; nucleotides outside the gene matches: 6. The CDR3 loop spans 16 amino acids. CDR3 bases: TGTGCCAGCAGCGGGGGAGGGACAGGGGGCAATCAGCCCCAGCATTTT. Protein sequence: CASSGGGTGGNQPQHF.

The rearrangement links TRBV2 to TRBJ2-3; 11 bases are a match to TRBD2. The CDR3 sequence is 18 residues long. V lost 3 bases and J lost 0; bases outside the gene matches: 8. Germline V CDR1 and CDR2: SNHLY, FYNNEI. The CDR3 nucleotides read TGTGCCAGCAGTGACCTAGCGGGGGGTTTCCGTAGCACAGATACGCAGTATTTT. This translates into CASSDLAGGFRSTDTQYF.

The chain couples TRBV6-6 to TRBJ1-1; 7 bases match TRBD1. CDR1 MNHNY and CDR2 SVGAGI come from the germline V gene (reference sequence). The CDR3 is 15 residues long. V dropped 4 bases and J dropped 0; count of bases not matched to a gene: 5. CDR3 sequence reads: CASSSIGQVNTEAFF. DNA for the CDR3: TGTGCCAGCAGTTCGATAGGACAGGTGAACACTGAAGCTTTCTTT.

This sequence joins TRBV6-6 and TRBJ2-1, with 9 nucleotides matching TRBD1. V lost 6 bases and J lost 7; bases outside the gene matches: 13. The CDR3 consists of 16 residues. Germline assignment: CDR1 MNHNY and CDR2 SVGAGI (reference sequence). CDR3 region: CASSKTPGQGLNEQFF. DNA of the CDR3: TGTGCCAGCAGCAAGACCCCGGGACAGGGTTTAAATGAGCAGTTCTTC.

The chain carries TRBV5-6 and TRBJ1-1; perhaps TRBD1 as D (6 bases). Trimming pared 5 bases from V and 8 bases from J, leaving 16 bases between. This CDR3 comprises 13 residues. Germline CDR1 reads SGHDT; CDR2 reads YYEEEE. DNA for the CDR3: TGTGCCAGCAGTACAGCACAGGGCAGGGAAGCTTTCTTT. This gives the protein CASSTAQGREAFF.

The V gene is TRBV7-9, the J gene TRBJ1-4; D is unclear. The CDR3 has 14 residues. Germline-derived CDR1 and CDR2 are SEHNR and FQNEAQ (reference sequence). Between the trimmed V and J ends, which lost 6 bases and 0 bases, there was a span of 8 bases. Here the CDR3 DNA reads TGTGCCAGCAGTTCAGGTCCAACTAATGAAAAACTGTTTTTT. It specifies CASSSGPTNEKLFF.

The chain recombines TRBV2 with TRBJ2-7; 7 bases map to TRBD2. This CDR3 comprises 14 residues. The ends lost 3 bases at V and 2 bases at J; junction bases unmatched: 4. The germline V gene encodes CDR1 SNHLY and CDR2 FYNNEI. The CDR3 DNA is TGTGCCAGCAGTGACCTGGCGGGGGCCTACGAGCAGTACTTC. As protein: CASSDLAGAYEQYF.

Only a few counts were recorded for this clone. CDR3 residues: CASTQGGQGLSEQFF. DNA for the CDR3: TGTGCCAGCACCCAAGGGGGACAGGGGCTCTCGGAGCAGTTCTTC. This chain uses TRBV6-6 with TRBJ2-1; 10 nucleotides align to TRBD1. With 7 bases clipped from V and 10 bases from J, the junction kept 13 bases outside the gene matches. CDR3 length equals 15 residues. Germline V CDR1 and CDR2: MNHNY, SVGAGI (reference sequence).

This rearrangement joins TRBV6-1 to TRBJ1-1; D unresolved. This CDR3 region has 14 residues. Between the trimmed V and J ends, which lost 7 bases and 0 bases, there was a span of 12 bases. Looked up from germline, CDR1 is MNHNS and CDR2 is SASEGT. The CDR3: CASNTDGMNTEAFF. DNA for the CDR3: TGTGCCAGCAACACGGACGGCATGAACACTGAAGCTTTCTTT.